This note documents a single T cell receptor (beta chain) sequence. What it binds is unknown. The data were obtained in a study of beta chain features in type 1 diabetes. The whole isolated RNA underwent reverse transcription, so sequencing captured expressed TCRB transcripts. The study sequenced naive, central memory and regulatory T cell samples to an average of roughly 3.4 million reads. The method was immunoSEQ multiplex PCR; TCRdb's version includes in-frame clones alone and lacks a portion of them. This sample has 240,000 or so clones; approximately 13% occur once, and the top ten carry around 0.019%. Findings and caveats of the study: PCR might pick shorter templates more often, in the same way for patients and controls. Individuals with type 1 diabetes displayed fewer insertions and more deletions at VDJ junctions. Shorter TCRB CDR3s, moderately but significantly so, were found in Type 1 diabetes patients in all four CD4+ subsets.

J was trimmed by 0 bases and V by 6 bases; bases with no gene match: 7. CDR3 length equals 15 residues. Germline V gene data show CDR1 as MNHEY and CDR2 as SMNVEV (reference sequence). The TCR was taken from a man younger than 40 with type 1 diabetes. The sample taken for sequencing was naive CD4+ T cells from blood. The rearrangement links TRBV27 to TRBJ2-7, with 8 bases lining up with TRBD1. CDR3 DNA: TGTGCCAGCAGGCGGACAGGGCTGAGCTCCTACGAGCAGTACTTC. Amino acid sequence: CASRRTGLSSYEQYF.